This T cell receptor beta chain was retrieved from a study of response to subunit inactivated influenza vaccine. The sample holds many counts of this clonotype. Its antigen remains unknown. Study-wide points: Authors suggested seasonal influenza vaccinations each recruit few new T cells.

V lost 2 bases to trimming and J lost 3 bases; unmatched junction nucleotides: 3. The CDR3 covers 15 residues. Via MiXCR, TCRdb re-called the RT-PCR reads, giving one row per CDR3 protein. The data contain fewer than 800,000 distinct CDR3 sequences, about 15% of them seen just once; the ten biggest clones take up approximately 10%. This chain connects TRBV12-3 or TRBV12-4 to TRBJ1-4, with TRBD1 identical over 7 bases. This TCR derives from a man aged 45-60 years who received an inactivated influenza vaccine. Source: PBMCs from blood, taken 11 to 12 days after vaccination. The CDR3 nucleotides read TGTGCCAGCAGTTTACGGGGACAGCCTAATGAAAAACTGTTTTTT. As protein: CASSLRGQPNEKLFF.